The rows below give T cell receptor beta chains drawn from one sample of a study of CD8 T cells in ankylosing spondylitis. TCRdb passed the 5' RACE reads through MiXCR, listing each CDR3 protein once. This repertoire shows about 320,000 distinct CDR3 sequences, approximately 10% found once; its top ten account for roughly 9%. Sequencing was performed on blood, either unsorted or a sorted T cell fraction (not recorded which). The receptors shown here come from a female donor with ankylosing spondylitis or in good health (not recorded which). Each CDR3 is given with its conserved first and last residue. The order of the fields is CDR3 length, J gene, V gene, clone size, D gene, CDR3 DNA, CDR3 protein. The D gene is left open where the match is weak. Some rows mark clone size as missing; the rest say once, few, many or name a class of expanded clone.

>15|TRBJ2-2|TRBV5-1|few|-
TGCGCCAGCAGCTCCACCATCATTAACACCGGGGAGCTGTTTTTT
CASSSTIINTGELFF
>19|TRBJ2-2|TRBV9|many|-
TGTGCCAGCAGCGGCATCCAGGGTCCCAACTCCGCGAACACCGGGGAGCTGTTTTTT
CASSGIQGPNSANTGELFF
>14|TRBJ2-3|TRBV18|many|-
TGTGCCAGCTCACCACTGCAAGGCGCAGATACGCAGTATTTT
CASSPLQGADTQYF
>15|TRBJ2-5|TRBV20-1|many|TRBD1
TGCAGTGCTAGAGAACTAGGACAGGGCTTGGAGACCCAGTACTTC
CSARELGQGLETQYF
>12|TRBJ2-1|TRBV20-1|few|-
TGCAGTGCTAGACGGACTCCCAATGAGCAGTTCTTC
CSARRTPNEQFF
>14|TRBJ2-5|TRBV5-1|-|TRBD1
TGCGCCAGCAGCTTGTCAGGGGGCCGTGAGACCCAGTACTTC
CASSLSGGRETQYF
>15|TRBJ1-4|TRBV7-2|many|-
TGTGCCAGCAGTCCCGGGGACACAACTAATGAAAAACTGTTTTTT
CASSPGDTTNEKLFF
>13|TRBJ2-3|TRBV6-1|many|-
TGTGCCAGCAGTGAAGATATGGCGGATACGCAGTATTTT
CASSEDMADTQYF
>16|TRBJ2-1|TRBV5-1|few|TRBD1
TGCGCCAGCAGCTTGGGAGGGACAGGGGAATTCAATGAGCAGTTCTTC
CASSLGGTGEFNEQFF
>13|TRBJ2-4|TRBV18|many|-
TGTGCCAGCTCCTTGGGGGCGAAGGACATTCAGTACTTC
CASSLGAKDIQYF
>13|TRBJ1-1|TRBV24-1|many|-
TGTGCCACCAGCCCCGGGACACTTGCTGAAGCTTTCTTT
CATSPGTLAEAFF
>13|TRBJ1-1|TRBV20-1|many|TRBD1
TGCAGTGTGAGGGGGGACAGGTTGATTGAAGCTTTCTTT
CSVRGDRLIEAFF
>13|TRBJ1-5|TRBV12-3/TRBV12-4|few|-
TGTGCCAGCACCCTTGGGGGGATCCAGCCCCAGCATTTT
CASTLGGIQPQHF
>11|TRBJ1-5|TRBV20-1|-|-
TGCAGTGCTAGCAGTGTGGTAGCCCAGCATTTT
CSASSVVAQHF
>15|TRBJ2-1|TRBV20-1|many|-
TGCAGTGCCCCCAGGTGGGTTTGGGGGTACAATGAGCAGTTCTTC
CSAPRWVWGYNEQFF
>12|TRBJ2-5|TRBV7-2|-|TRBD2
TGTGCCAGCAGCAGACTAGCGGGGGGTATATACTTC
CASSRLAGGIYF
>14|TRBJ2-1|TRBV20-1|few|TRBD2
TGCAGTGCCAGAAGCGGGGGGGGCATCAGCGAGCAGTTCTTC
CSARSGGGISEQFF
>13|TRBJ2-3|TRBV12-3/TRBV12-4|many|-
TGTGCCAGCAGTTTAATGAGCACAGATACGCAGTATTTT
CASSLMSTDTQYF
>17|TRBJ1-4|TRBV20-1|-|-
TGCTGTGCTTTGGGAGACCGCTCCCTTGGGAGTAATGAAAAACTGTTTTTT
CCALGDRSLGSNEKLFF
>18|TRBJ2-5|TRBV28|few|-
TGTGCCAGCAGCTTAGAACTTCTACCCCGGGTGGGGACGGAGACCCAGTACTTC
CASSLELLPRVGTETQYF
>16|TRBJ2-2|TRBV5-1|many|-
TGCGCCAGCAGCTTGGGAACAGGGACGAACACCGGGGAGCTGTTTTTT
CASSLGTGTNTGELFF
>15|TRBJ1-1|TRBV5-1|many|TRBD1
TGCGCCAGCAGCCAGGGTCCGGGACAGGGGGCAGAAGCTTTCTTT
CASSQGPGQGAEAFF
>15|TRBJ2-7|TRBV28|many|-
TGTGCCAGCAGTGCCACCCAGGGAAATTCCTACGAGCAGTACTTC
CASSATQGNSYEQYF
>15|TRBJ1-2|TRBV20-1|many|-
TGCAGTGCTAGACTCCGCGGGAGGCTCGGCAATGGCTACACCTTC
CSARLRGRLGNGYTF
>13|TRBJ2-3|TRBV15|many|-
TGTGCCACCAGCATTCTAACCCCCCCTACGCAGTATTTT
CATSILTPPTQYF
>14|TRBJ1-2|TRBV12-3/TRBV12-4|few|-
TGTGCCAGCAGTTTAGTGGCGGGGAACTATGGCTACACCTTC
CASSLVAGNYGYTF
>12|TRBJ1-1|TRBV30|many|-
TGTGCCTCTATCGTGGGAACCACTGAAGCTTTCTTT
CASIVGTTEAFF
>15|TRBJ1-2|TRBV28|many|-
TGTGCCAGCACCCCCAATGTCGGCGGGTACTATGGCTACACCTTC
CASTPNVGGYYGYTF
>13|TRBJ1-1|TRBV5-1|-|-
TGCGCCAGCAGCGTCCGCTTGAACACTGAAGCTTTCTTT
CASSVRLNTEAFF
>15|TRBJ1-1|TRBV19|many|-
TGTGCCAGTAACCCCGCAGGGTGGGCTAACACTGAAGCTTTCTTT
CASNPAGWANTEAFF
>13|TRBJ1-6|TRBV20-1|many|TRBD1
TGCAGTGCTAGAGGACAGGGGGCTACACCCCTCCACTTT
CSARGQGATPLHF
>15|TRBJ1-1|TRBV7-6|few|-
TGTGCCAGCAGCCGCAGGGGATCCATGAACACTGAAGCTTTCTTT
CASSRRGSMNTEAFF
>13|TRBJ2-7|TRBV7-3|few|-
TGTGCCAGCAGCTTCGGACCGAACTACGAGCAGTACTTC
CASSFGPNYEQYF
>16|TRBJ2-1|TRBV20-1|-|TRBD2
TGCAGTGCTAGTCCGACCCTGGCGGGGGGTATCCATGAGCAGTTCTTC
CSASPTLAGGIHEQFF
>17|TRBJ2-1|TRBV30|-|TRBD2
TGTGCCTGGAGTGTATTTAGGACTAGCGGGAGCATGACTGAGCAGTTCTTC
CAWSVFRTSGSMTEQFF
>14|TRBJ1-2|TRBV28|many|-
TGTGCCAGCACCTTGGGAGACAGGACAAATGGCTACACCTTC
CASTLGDRTNGYTF
>14|TRBJ1-2|TRBV5-5|many|TRBD1
TGTGCCAGCAGCCTCCCAGGGGGCGTCTATGGCTACACCTTC
CASSLPGGVYGYTF
>16|TRBJ2-1|TRBV20-1|-|TRBD2
TGCAGTGCCCTGGGCTTGGTAGCGGGAGGGCCGAGGGAGCAGTTCTTC
CSALGLVAGGPREQFF
>15|TRBJ2-1|TRBV20-1|few|TRBD2
TGCAGTGCTAGGCCTAGCGGGGCCTCCTACAATGAGCAGTTCTTC
CSARPSGASYNEQFF
>13|TRBJ2-6|TRBV5-1|-|-
TGCGCCAGCGCCCCGGGTGGGGCCAACGTCCTGACTTTC
CASAPGGANVLTF
>16|TRBJ2-7|TRBV6-5|many|-
TGTGCCAGCAGTTACCATTCAGATAAAATTTCCTACGAGCAGTACTTC
CASSYHSDKISYEQYF
>13|TRBJ2-5|TRBV12-3/TRBV12-4|-|-
TGTGCCAGCAAGATGGGGGGCCAAGAGACCCAGTACTTC
CASKMGGQETQYF
>15|TRBJ1-1|TRBV20-1|few|-
TGCAGTGCTCCTAGGTCGTCAGGGTTGAAAACTGAAGCTTTCTTT
CSAPRSSGLKTEAFF
>13|TRBJ1-1|TRBV5-5|many|TRBD1
TGTGCCAGCAGCAAAGGACAGGGACCTGAAGCTTTCTTT
CASSKGQGPEAFF
>14|TRBJ2-2|TRBV7-2|many|-
TGTGCCAGCAGCTTTTATTTCTCTCATGAGGAGCTGTTTTTT
CASSFYFSHEELFF
>14|TRBJ2-7|TRBV20-1|many|TRBD1
TGCAGTGCTAGAGTCGGGACAGGAGGATACGAGCAGTACTTC
CSARVGTGGYEQYF
>15|TRBJ1-2|TRBV4-1|few|-
TGCGCCAGCAGCCAAGCGGGTCAAAGATCTTATGGCTACACCTTC
CASSQAGQRSYGYTF
>15|TRBJ1-1|TRBV12-3/TRBV12-4|many|-
TGTGCCAGCAGTTTTTATCGCAGGTTGGGCACTGAAGCTTTCTTT
CASSFYRRLGTEAFF
>16|TRBJ2-3|TRBV4-3|-|-
TGCGCCAGCAGCCAAGGCGCGAGCGGCAACGGGGATACGCAGTATTTT
CASSQGASGNGDTQYF
>16|TRBJ2-3|TRBV5-1|few|TRBD2
TGCGCCAGCAGCTTGGGACTAGCGGGGCGCACAGATACGCAGTATTTT
CASSLGLAGRTDTQYF
>19|TRBJ1-5|TRBV20-1|-|-
TGCTGTGCTAGAGATCCAGGGAGGAGAGGTCAGGGAGGCAATCAGCCCCAGCATTTT
CCARDPGRRGQGGNQPQHF
>15|TRBJ2-1|TRBV20-1|many|-
TGCAGTGCTAGAGAGTCAGGGACTTCCTACAATGAGCAGTTCTTC
CSARESGTSYNEQFF
>17|TRBJ2-5|TRBV5-1|many|-
TGCGCCAGCAGCTTCTACGACCGGGCGGGGATTATTCAGACCCAGTACTTC
CASSFYDRAGIIQTQYF
>13|TRBJ1-5|TRBV20-1|many|-
TGCAGTTCTCGGAGCAGAGGCAATCAGCCCCAGCATTTT
CSSRSRGNQPQHF
>16|TRBJ2-1|TRBV7-9|many|-
TGTGCCAGCAGCTCCCCAGCGAGAAGGATCTACAATGAGCAGTTCTTC
CASSSPARRIYNEQFF
>15|TRBJ1-4|TRBV5-5|many|-
TGTGCCAGCAGCTCCCCGGCAGGGGTTAATGAAAAACTGTTTTTT
CASSSPAGVNEKLFF
>15|TRBJ2-2|TRBV20-1|-|TRBD2
TGCAGTGCCCGGACTAGCGGGACGAACACCGGGGAGCTGTTTTTT
CSARTSGTNTGELFF